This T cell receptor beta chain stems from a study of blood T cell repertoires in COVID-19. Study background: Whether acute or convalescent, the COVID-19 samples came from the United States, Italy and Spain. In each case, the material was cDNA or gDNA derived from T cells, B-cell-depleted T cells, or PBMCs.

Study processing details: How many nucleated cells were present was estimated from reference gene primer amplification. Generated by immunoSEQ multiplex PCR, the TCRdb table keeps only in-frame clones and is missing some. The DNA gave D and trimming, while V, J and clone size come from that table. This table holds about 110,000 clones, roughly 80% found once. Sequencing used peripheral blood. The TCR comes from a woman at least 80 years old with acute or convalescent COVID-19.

DNA of the CDR3: TGTGCCAGCTCACCTACTAGCGGGAGGGATAATGAGCAGTTCTTC. Translation gives CASSPTSGRDNEQFF. The V call is TRBV18, the J call TRBJ2-1, with 13 bases fitting TRBD2. Germline-derived CDR1 and CDR2 are KGHSH and LQKENI. Unmatched junction bases numbered 3, after V lost 3 bases and J lost 7 bases. The CDR3 length is 15 residues.